The 26 T cell receptor beta chains given below trace back to one sample, sequenced in a study of T cell repertoires in cytomegalovirus infection. Each CDR3 protein gets one entry after TCRdb re-called the reads with MiXCR. The sample consists of approximately 700,000 distinct CDR3 sequences, 35% to 45% of them appearing once. Sequencing was carried out using PBMCs. The origin of the receptors is a human donor in good health (CMV status not recorded). Some clones in this sample may be carry-over from other donors' samples.

The chain uses TRBV5-5 and TRBJ2-7; D remains ambiguous. V dropped 0 bases and J dropped 5 bases, with 15 bases sitting between them. The length of the CDR3 is 15 residues. CDR1 and CDR2 (germline): SGHKS, YYEKEE (reference sequence). CDR3 loop: CASSLGLKMIHEQYF. The CDR3 DNA reads as TGTGCCAGCAGCTTGGGACTTAAAATGATCCACGAGCAGTACTTC.

Notes on this clonotype: One junction end does not reproduce the germline sequence, and a read error may be involved. J is TRBJ2-2 and V is TRBV5-1; 8 nucleotides agree with TRBD2. The CDR3 is 18 amino acids. The V gene's germline CDR1 is SGHRS and CDR2 YFSETQ. The CDR3 is CASRPSSSGSTNTGELFF. The CDR3, as DNA: TGCGCCAGCAGACCCTCATCCAGCGGGAGCACTAACACTGGGGAGCTGTTTTTT. The full variable domain, its missing parts supplied by reference TRBV5-1 and TRBJ2-2, is KAGVTQTPRYLIKTRGQQVTLSCSPISGHRSVSWYQQTPGQGLQFLFEYFSETQRNKGNFPGRFSGRQFSNSRSEMNVSTLELGDSALYLCASRPSSSGSTNTGELFFGEGSRLTVL.

A few counts support this clonotype. The V and J genes are TRBV19 and TRBJ1-2; D is undetermined. Per germline, CDR1 LNHDA and CDR2 SQIVND (reference sequence). This CDR3 is built from 17 residues. V lost 1 base and J lost 0, with 15 bases in between. CDR3 in DNA: TGTGCCAGTAGTATAGGCCGGAGGAGACGTACTAACTATGGCTACACCTTC. It is translated as CASSIGRRRRTNYGYTF. Together with reference TRBV19 and TRBJ1-2, the CDR3 gives the full variable domain: DGGITQSPKYLFRKEGQNVTLSCEQNLNHDAMYWYRQDPGQGLRLIYYSQIVNDFQKGDIAEGYSVSREKKESFPLTVTSAQKNPTAFYLCASSIGRRRRTNYGYTFGSGTRLTVV.

The chain combines TRBV28 with TRBJ2-5; D assignment may be TRBD1 or TRBD2 (6 bases each). V lost 3 bases and J lost 2, with 25 bases in between. Germline lookup yields CDR1 MDHEN and CDR2 SYDVKM. The CDR3 has 19 residues. As DNA, the CDR3 is TGTGCCAGCAGTTTCGCCAAAACGTCCGGGGGCGCCTGGCAAGAGACCCAGTACTTC. This sequence encodes CASSFAKTSGGAWQETQYF.

The CDR3 is CATSDPGQGSSDEQFF. The CDR3 nucleotides read TGTGCCACCAGTGACCCCGGACAGGGGTCGAGCGATGAGCAGTTCTTC. The J gene is TRBJ2-1, the V gene TRBV24-1; 9 bases agree with TRBD1. CDR1 and CDR2 from the germline V gene are KGHDR and SFDVKD. The CDR3 has 16 residues. Trimming at V came to 4 bases and at J to 8 bases, leaving 11 bases not matched to a gene.

This clonotype was observed a few times. The chain recombines TRBV28 with TRBJ1-2; no clear D gene. The V and J ends lost 3 bases and 6 bases respectively, with 32 bases between them. This CDR3 is 20 amino acids long. Germline CDR1 MDHEN, CDR2 SYDVKM. The CDR3 region has the DNA TGTGCCAGCAGTTTTTCCTGGCAAGTTGTGCGCTCGGCCTACCGGGATGGCTACACCTTC. Protein: CASSFSWQVVRSAYRDGYTF.

J is TRBJ2-7 and V is TRBV19; TRBD1 matches at 10 bases. Germline-derived CDR1 and CDR2 are LNHDA and SQIVND (reference sequence). V shed 10 bases, J shed 0 bases, and the junction held 12 bases outside the gene matches. The CDR3 loop spans 16 amino acids. The CDR3 DNA follows: TGTGCCACAAAGTATAGGGGACAGGGGTCCTCCTACGAGCAGTACTTC. Its protein is CATKYRGQGSSYEQYF.

The CDR3 here is CASSDLPGRGREKLFF. CDR3 DNA sequence: TGTGCCAGCAGTGATCTACCGGGCCGAGGAAGGGAAAAACTGTTTTTT. This chain links TRBV6-1 with TRBJ1-4; no clear D gene. Per the germline V gene, CDR1 is MNHNS and CDR2 is SASEGT. This CDR3 region has 16 residues. With 3 bases removed from V and 8 bases from J, the gap between germline ends came to 19 bases.

The chain uses TRBV28 and TRBJ1-6, with D uncertain. The CDR3 has 15 amino acids. Germline V gene data show CDR1 as MDHEN and CDR2 as SYDVKM. Trimming removed 2 bases at V and 8 bases at J, with 13 bases between. The CDR3 reads CASSLIRAADSPLHF. The CDR3 DNA reads TGTGCCAGCAGTTTAATTCGTGCCGCTGATTCACCCCTCCACTTT.

This chain uses TRBV7-9 with TRBJ2-3, with D maybe TRBD2 (6 bases). Germline V gene data show CDR1 as SEHNR and CDR2 as FQNEAQ (reference sequence). The CDR3 consists of 15 residues. V lost 5 bases and J lost 0, with 12 bases in between. The CDR3 DNA is TGTGCCAGCAGCGTACTAGGGACTAGCACAGATACGCAGTATTTT. Residues: CASSVLGTSTDTQYF.

This chain connects TRBV5-1 to TRBJ2-3, with 10 bases lining up with TRBD1. This CDR3 has 18 amino acids. V gave up 5 bases and J gave up 1 base; unmatched junction bases: 13. Germline values: CDR1 SGHRS, CDR2 YFSETQ. The CDR3 DNA reads as TGCGCCAGCAGGCGCCGCCGACCCGGGACAGGGGGCACAGATACGCAGTATTTT. This encodes CASRRRRPGTGGTDTQYF.

Regarding this clonotype: The junction departs from the called germline gene at one end, perhaps through a read error. V gene TRBV18 combines with J gene TRBJ1-1, with D maybe TRBD1 (6 bases). Germline V gene data show CDR1 as KGHSH and CDR2 as LQKENI. CDR3 length: 13 residues. The CDR3 loop is CASSTSGDTEAFF. CDR3 bases: TGTGCCAGCTCAACCTCGGGGGACACCGAAGCTTTCTTT.

Concerning this clonotype: A much more abundant neighbour one base away suggests this may be a read error. The chain links TRBV7-2 to TRBJ2-7, with a possible D match to TRBD1 (5 bases). Trimming stripped 2 bases from V and 6 bases from J, with 17 bases between. The CDR3 is made up of 15 amino acids. CDR1 SGHTA and CDR2 FQGNSA come from the germline V gene. CDR3 in amino acids: CASSLRAGYVGEQYF. Written as DNA, the CDR3 is TGTGCCAGCAGCTTACGCGCAGGGTATGTCGGCGAGCAGTACTTC. Supplemented by reference TRBV7-2 and TRBJ2-7, the full variable domain reads GAGVSQSPSNKVTEKGKDVELRCDPISGHTALYWYRQSLGQGLEFLIYFQGNSAPDKSGLPSDRFSAERTGGSVSTLTIQRTQQEDSAVYLCASSLRAGYVGEQYFGPGTRLTVT.

This clonotype was detected many times. CDR3: CASSLGVGIQPQHF. CDR3 nucleotides: TGTGCCAGCAGCTTAGGGGTGGGGATTCAGCCCCAGCATTTT. V usage is TRBV7-2 and J usage is TRBJ1-5; D is unclear. V was clipped by 1 base and J by 6 bases, with 10 bases between them. Per germline, CDR1 SGHTA and CDR2 FQGNSA. CDR3 length equals 14 residues.

V usage is TRBV5-1 and J usage is TRBJ1-1; TRBD1 agrees at 7 bases. The V gene's germline CDR1 is SGHRS and CDR2 YFSETQ. This CDR3 contains 14 residues. V gave up 4 bases and J gave up 0 bases; unmatched junction bases: 3. The CDR3 DNA follows: TGCGCCAGCAGCACGACAGGGTTGAACACTGAAGCTTTCTTT. Its translation: CASSTTGLNTEAFF.

Details on this clonotype: A read error may be the cause here, since a much bigger clone is one base away. V and J are TRBV7-9 and TRBJ1-3, with TRBD1 matching 8 bases. CDR3 size: 15 residues. The germline CDR1 and CDR2 sequences are SEHNR and FQNEAQ (reference sequence). CDR3 nucleotide sequence: TGTGCCAGCAGCCGCGACAGGGGCCCTGGAAACATCATATATTTT. Translated: CASSRDRGPGNIIYF.

As to this clonotype: One base away lies a much larger clone, so this may be a sequencing read error. The conserved phenylalanine or tryptophan is not found at the CDR3 terminus, so this likely reflects a read error. The chain couples TRBV7-2 to TRBJ1-1; D call uncertain. Trimming removed 3 bases from V and 1 base from J, with 6 bases in between. Germline loops: CDR1 SGHTA, CDR2 FQGNSA. The CDR3 loop spans 13 amino acids. In DNA, the CDR3 is TGTGCCAGCAGCTTGAAGTGGAACACTGAAGCTTTCTGT. Protein: CASSLKWNTEAFC.

This clonotype was seen only a few times. The chain has TRBV12-3 or TRBV12-4 and TRBJ2-1; 10 bases map to TRBD2. V trimming: 3 bases; J trimming: 13 bases; junction bases outside the gene matches: 12. The CDR3 runs 15 residues. The CDR3 region is CASSLSASGRSGQFF. The CDR3 DNA reads as TGTGCCAGCAGTTTGTCGGCTAGCGGGAGATCGGGCCAGTTCTTC.

The CDR3 region is CASSLGLAGGQPQHF. CDR3 bases: TGTGCCAGCAGCTTAGGGCTGGCAGGGGGTCAGCCCCAGCATTTT. The chain links TRBV7-8 to TRBJ1-5; 7 nucleotides line up with TRBD1. The ends lost 1 base at V and 6 bases at J; junction bases unmatched: 6. Germline CDR1 and CDR2: SGHVS and FQNEAQ. CDR3 size: 15 residues.

The V call is TRBV6-8, the J call TRBJ1-2; TRBD1 aligns across 7 bases. From germline, CDR1 is MNHGY and CDR2 SAAAGT. Trimming took 5 bases from V and 4 from J; bases not matched to a gene: 10. The CDR3 is made up of 15 amino acids. The CDR3 loop reads CASSVTGTEVYGYTF. The DNA for the CDR3 is TGTGCCAGCAGTGTTACCGGGACAGAAGTCTATGGCTACACCTTC.

The DNA for the CDR3 is TGTGCCAGTAGTATAGCTGGCGGGACTAGGATTGAGTACAATGAGCAGTTCTTC. Amino acids: CASSIAGGTRIEYNEQFF. V usage is TRBV19 and J usage is TRBJ2-1; 8 bases are a match to TRBD2. There are 18 residues in the CDR3. CDR1 LNHDA and CDR2 SQIVND come from the germline V gene (reference sequence). With V trimmed by 1 base and J by 4 bases, 12 bases remained unmatched.

This clonotype was found many times. This sequence joins TRBV7-8 and TRBJ1-1, with unresolved D. Germline V gene lookup returns CDR1 SGHVS and CDR2 FQNEAQ. The V end was cut by 4 bases, the J end by 6 bases, with 15 bases between. The CDR3 runs to 14 residues. The CDR3 protein is CASSSLILAPEAFF. The CDR3 DNA follows: TGTGCCAGCAGCTCCTTGATCTTGGCCCCTGAAGCTTTCTTT.

J is TRBJ2-5 and V is TRBV7-3; 13 positions match TRBD2. The V and J ends lost 4 bases and 2 bases, in that order; junction bases with no gene match: 4. The CDR3 extends over 16 amino acids. Germline assignment: CDR1 SGHTA and CDR2 FQGTGA. The CDR3, as DNA: TGTGCCAGCAGCTCAGGACTAGCGGGAGATCAAGAGACCCAGTACTTC. Translation: CASSSGLAGDQETQYF.

CDR3 nucleotide sequence: TGTGCCAGCAGCCACCATATTTCTAGCGGACAACCCGCGACCTACAATGAGCAGTTCTTC. Amino acids: CASSHHISSGQPATYNEQFF. This chain connects TRBV3-1 to TRBJ2-1; 7 nucleotides line up with TRBD2. The CDR3 is 20 amino acids. Trimming cost V 3 bases and J 2 bases; bases outside gene matches: 19. Per germline, CDR1 LGHDT and CDR2 YNNKEL (reference sequence).

A note on this clonotype: At one of its ends the junction is not consistent with the germline gene, which may arise from a read error. This chain links TRBV24-1 with TRBJ2-2; the D gene could be TRBD1 or TRBD2 (5 bases each). The CDR3 has 14 amino acids. From germline, CDR1 is KGHDR and CDR2 SFDVKD. CDR3 region: CATSELQGSGDLFF. CDR3 sequence (DNA): TGTGCCACCAGTGAACTTCAGGGTTCCGGGGATCTGTTTTTT.

There are a few counts of this clonotype. This sequence joins TRBV6-1 and TRBJ1-3; D is ambiguous. With 5 bases removed from V and 6 bases from J, the gap between germline ends came to 5 bases. The germline V gene encodes CDR1 MNHNS and CDR2 SASEGT. The CDR3 length is 11 residues. The CDR3 protein is CASSSLNTIYF. DNA for the CDR3: TGTGCCAGCAGTTCCCTAAACACCATATATTTT.